Included here is one T cell receptor beta chain sequence, with context. Its antigen remains undetermined. The record has no base qualities; no much larger clone is one base away. CDR3 length: 15 amino acids, cysteine to phenylalanine. The CDR3 DNA has 45 bases and is translated from base 1. CDR1 and CDR2 (LGHDT, YNNKEL) derive from the germline V gene (reference sequence). The germline ends are 12 bases apart after V is trimmed by 0 bases and J by 6 bases. The data derive from a study of blood T cell repertoires in COVID-19 (dated by TCRdb to 2018 to 2021). In the study overall: Samples from collaborators originated in the United States, Italy and Spain and spanned both the acute and convalescent phases of COVID-19. Nearly every sample came with metadata listing a de-identified subject ID, COVID-19 status, age in years and sex. The material from the prospective study consisted of cDNA or gDNA derived from T cells, B-cell-depleted T cells, or PBMCs. The repertoires were released in a freely available public database intended as a resource for research on the immune response to SARS-CoV-2. Where HLA class I and class II types were available, the types were taken from metadata supplied by the sample provider, not from assay-based typing. The dataset comprised deeply sampled blood TCRbeta repertoires from subjects exposed to, actively infected with, or recovered from COVID-19. The samples were drawn from the first 160 participants of the ongoing ImmuneRACE study and from 1,254 subjects provided by 6 global collaborators. Broader findings and caveats from the paper: The quantity of clinical and demographic metadata differed by source and by participant and was supplied without curation.

The immunoSEQ Assay, a bias-controlled multiplex PCR, was used to amplify TCRbeta CDR3 regions from genomic DNA. Per the source publication's procedure: Nucleated cell counts per sample were estimated from amplification of reference gene primers within the assay. Sequence reads were collapsed and filtered to measure the absolute abundance of every unique TCRbeta CDR3 rearrangement. For each sample, productive Simpson clonality was calculated by taking the square root of Simpson's diversity index across productive rearrangements. Imported from immuneACCESS, the table was reduced by TCRdb to in-frame sequences with V and J called. These copies leave out some clones; in studies compared against another copy, an unresolved V gene accounts for under half, and the cause of the remainder is not known. The DNA gave D and trimming, while V, J and clone size come from that table. This sample lists some 250,000 clones; around nine tenths were detected once. Of the sample, just under 1% is held by the ten largest clones.

A second Seattle source provided samples from volunteer blood donors who had recovered from COVID-19. Whole blood was collected in K2EDTA tubes by collaborating institutions according to the institutions' own protocols. For TCRbeta analysis, collaborators shipped samples as frozen whole blood, isolated PBMCs, or DNA extracted from either of those sample types. The source material was peripheral blood. This receptor chain uses TRBV3-1 (or the pseudogene TRBV3-2) and TRBJ1-5, with the identity of the D gene unclear. This TCR came from a woman between 40 and 55 years old who had recovered from COVID-19. The DNA is TGTGCCAGCAGCCAAGATGCGGCTGGAGGTCAGCCCCAGCATTTT. Translated, this is CASSQDAAGGQPQHF.